These T cell receptor beta chains were read from a single sample in a study of blood T cell repertoires in COVID-19. Using immunoSEQ multiplex PCR, the repertoire was profiled, and TCRdb retains in-frame clones only, with some absent. This sample has approximately 350,000 clones, with more than 70% found just once. The sequencing sample was made of peripheral blood. Every receptor here comes from a man in his forties or fifties with acute or convalescent COVID-19. Both conserved end residues are part of each CDR3. A D gene is named only where the DNA matches it firmly. Some rows mark clone size as missing; the rest say once, few, many or name a class of expanded clone.

clone size	V gene	D gene	J gene	CDR3 protein	CDR3 DNA
once	TRBV14	TRBD2	TRBJ2-1	CASSYTSGGAYNEQFF	TGTGCCAGCAGCTATACTAGCGGGGGGGCCTACAATGAGCAGTTCTTC
.	TRBV6-2/TRBV6-3	.	TRBJ2-5	CASSYPVETQYF	TGTGCCAGCAGTTACCCAGTCGAGACCCAGTACTTC
.	TRBV6-2/TRBV6-3	.	TRBJ1-6	CASSSSRNNSPLHF	TGTGCCAGCAGTTCCAGCAGGAATAATTCACCCCTCCACTTT
.	TRBV6-2/TRBV6-3	TRBD1	TRBJ1-4	CASSHGTGELFF	TGTGCCAGCAGTCACGGGACAGGGGAACTGTTTTTT
.	TRBV5-4	TRBD1	TRBJ2-5	CASSRDRGGQETQYF	TGTGCCAGCAGCCGGGACAGGGGAGGGCAAGAGACCCAGTACTTC
.	TRBV5-1	.	TRBJ2-7	CASSSLSYEQYF	TGCGCCAGCAGCTCTCTATCCTACGAGCAGTACTTC
.	TRBV5-1	.	TRBJ1-5	CASSLAGHRNQPQHF	TGCGCCAGCAGCTTGGCCGGACACCGCAATCAGCCCCAGCATTTT
.	TRBV27	.	TRBJ1-6	CASSFLEVDSPLHF	TGTGCCAGCAGTTTTCTGGAGGTCGATTCACCCCTCCACTTT
.	TRBV9	.	TRBJ2-2	CASKVGGTTGELFF	TGTGCCAGCAAAGTGGGCGGGACGACCGGGGAGCTGTTTTTT
.	TRBV5-5	TRBD1	TRBJ1-1	CASSLVGGRRTEAFF	TGTGCCAGCAGCTTGGTAGGGGGCCGCCGGACTGAAGCTTTCTTT
.	TRBV28	TRBD1	TRBJ2-2	CATWDRGNTGELFF	TGTGCCACCTGGGACAGGGGAAACACCGGGGAGCTGTTTTTT
.	TRBV24-1	.	TRBJ2-3	CATSVSTGTFESTDTQYF	TGTGCCACCAGTGTTAGCACAGGGACCTTTGAGAGCACAGATACGCAGTATTTT
once	TRBV19	.	TRBJ1-5	CASSSLRRHVIFNQPQHF	TGTGCCAGTAGTAGTCTCCGACGACATGTAATTTTCAATCAGCCCCAGCATTTT
.	TRBV19	.	TRBJ2-7	CASRGDNSYEQYF	TGTGCCAGTAGAGGGGACAACTCCTACGAGCAGTACTTC
.	TRBV6-5	.	TRBJ1-1	CASRTNTEAFF	TGTGCCAGCAGAACAAACACTGAAGCTTTCTTT
.	TRBV3-1/TRBV3-2	TRBD1	TRBJ1-4	CASSPRDRGPEKLFF	TGTGCCAGCAGTCCCCGGGACAGGGGACCCGAAAAACTGTTTTTT
.	TRBV30	TRBD1	TRBJ1-1	CAWILDREKTEAFF	TGTGCCTGGATTTTGGACAGGGAAAAGACTGAAGCTTTCTTT
.	TRBV7-3	TRBD2	TRBJ2-2	CASGTSGNTGELFF	TGTGCCAGCGGTACTAGCGGTAACACCGGGGAGCTGTTTTTT
.	TRBV7-2	TRBD1	TRBJ2-7	CASSYLGQGSYEQYF	TGTGCCAGCAGCTACCTCGGACAGGGGTCTTACGAGCAGTACTTC
.	TRBV28	.	TRBJ1-6	CASSDSGGGSPLHF	TGTGCCAGCAGTGACAGCGGGGGGGGTTCACCCCTCCACTTT
once	TRBV6-5	.	TRBJ1-1	CASSFKNTEAFF	TGTGCCAGCAGTTTCAAGAACACTGAAGCTTTCTTT
.	TRBV10-3	TRBD2	TRBJ2-1	CAISESGLAGYEQFF	TGTGCCATCAGTGAGTCGGGACTAGCGGGCTATGAGCAGTTCTTC
.	TRBV29-1	.	TRBJ1-5	CSVVDSYNQPQHF	TGCAGCGTTGTCGACAGCTACAATCAGCCCCAGCATTTT
.	TRBV5-4	.	TRBJ1-1	CASRGDTANTEAFF	TGTGCCAGCAGGGGGGACACGGCGAACACTGAAGCTTTCTTT
.	TRBV3-1/TRBV3-2	.	TRBJ1-3	CASSQAGNTIYF	TGTGCCAGCAGCCAAGCAGGAAACACCATATATTTT
.	TRBV2	.	TRBJ1-2	CASSPRVWGYTF	TGTGCCAGCAGCCCCCGCGTTTGGGGCTACACCTTC
.	TRBV18	TRBD2	TRBJ2-5	CASSPDGLAGGGETQYF	TGTGCCAGCTCACCGGATGGACTAGCGGGAGGAGGGGAGACCCAGTACTTC
.	TRBV28	TRBD2	TRBJ2-2	CASSLHLRLAGEPNTGELFF	TGTGCCAGCAGTTTACACCTGCGGCTAGCGGGAGAGCCGAACACCGGGGAGCTGTTTTTT
.	TRBV7-9	.	TRBJ2-2	CASSLGGGIKPGELFF	TGTGCCAGCAGCTTAGGAGGCGGGATAAAGCCCGGGGAGCTGTTTTTT
.	TRBV23-1	.	TRBJ2-7	CASRAGWNYEQYF	TGCGCCAGCAGGGCAGGATGGAACTACGAGCAGTACTTC
.	TRBV6-8	TRBD1	TRBJ2-7	CASRAGQGNSYEQYF	TGTGCCAGCAGGGCGGGACAGGGAAACTCCTACGAGCAGTACTTC
few	TRBV4-1	.	TRBJ1-3	CASSQRVLGRNTIYF	TGCGCCAGCAGCCAGAGGGTATTGGGTAGAAACACCATATATTTT